This T cell receptor beta chain was identified in a study of blood T cell repertoires in COVID-19. Sequencing used immunoSEQ multiplex PCR; TCRdb keeps in-frame clones, though not all of them. Altogether 75,000 to 90,000 clones are present, roughly 91% being singletons, with the ten largest covering about 1%. CDR3 length: 18 amino acids. V lost 0 bases and J lost 4, with 18 bases in between. Looked up from germline, CDR1 is KGHDR and CDR2 is SFDVKD. The rearrangement uses TRBV24-1 and TRBJ2-1, with D maybe TRBD1 (5 bases). The sequenced sample was peripheral blood. This clonotype was sampled from a woman in her 50s in a cohort sampled during active COVID-19. CDR3 protein: CATSDLPGPRHPYNEQFF. The CDR3 nucleotides read TGTGCCACCAGTGATTTGCCAGGGCCCCGTCACCCATACAATGAGCAGTTCTTC.